Listed here are 15 T cell receptor beta chains from one sample, sequenced in a study of identical twins. In TCRdb, the 5' RACE reads were re-called with MiXCR into one record per CDR3 protein. The data hold around 570,000 distinct CDR3 sequences, with nearly 10% observed a single time. The sample was also reused in another study, on yellow fever vaccine responses in identical twins.

Sequencing input: PBMCs. The receptors come from a woman younger than 30 in good health.

This rearrangement joins TRBV28 to TRBJ1-5; the D is unclear. The ends were cut back, 3 bases at V and 4 bases at J, with 10 bases in the middle. This CDR3 comprises 14 residues. Germline V gene data show CDR1 as MDHEN and CDR2 as SYDVKM. CDR3 in amino acids: CASSFPSRNQPQHF. The CDR3 region has the DNA TGTGCCAGCAGTTTTCCCAGCCGAAATCAGCCCCAGCATTTT.

This clonotype was seen more than once but under ten times. This chain uses TRBV6-2 or TRBV6-3 with TRBJ2-1, with 9 bases aligning to TRBD2. There are 15 residues in the CDR3. Looked up from germline, CDR1 is MNHEY and CDR2 is SVGEGT. V lost 7 bases, J lost 2 bases, and 6 bases stayed unmatched. The CDR3 reads CASNYPSGAYNEQFF. CDR3 DNA: TGTGCCAGCAACTACCCTAGCGGGGCCTACAATGAGCAGTTCTTC.

The table lists this clonotype with a few counts. This chain uses TRBV20-1 with TRBJ2-7; the D gene is possibly TRBD2 (7 bases). V lost 6 bases and J 4 bases, leaving 13 bases between the germline ends. Germline CDR1 and CDR2: DFQATT and SNEGSKA (reference sequence). The CDR3 consists of 12 residues. CDR3 coding DNA: TGCAGTGCCTCGGGGGGCGTGTACGAGCAGTACTTC. This translates into CSASGGVYEQYF.

This clonotype turned up a few times. This chain connects TRBV15 to TRBJ1-1, with D uncertain. Per germline, CDR1 LNHNV and CDR2 YYDKDF (reference sequence). The germline V and J ends were trimmed by 3 bases and 4 bases, with 21 bases remaining between them. The length of the CDR3 is 17 residues. CDR3 coding DNA: TGTGCCACCAGCAGTCAACCACCGGGCGAACCGGGCACTGAAGCTTTCTTT. Translating gives CATSSQPPGEPGTEAFF.

In its sample, this clonotype was seen a few times. CDR3 bases: TGCAGTGCTAGAGATGGACTAGCGGTAAACACCGGGGAGCTGTTTTTT. Its protein is CSARDGLAVNTGELFF. The chain links TRBV20-1 to TRBJ2-2; TRBD2 matches 10 bases. Germline V lookup: CDR1 DFQATT, CDR2 SNEGSKA (reference sequence). The CDR3 covers 16 residues. J gave up 2 bases and V 0 bases, and 3 bases lay outside the gene matches.

A few counts support this clonotype. This rearrangement joins TRBV7-2 to TRBJ2-1; 9 bases are shared with TRBD2. With V trimmed by 2 bases and J by 3 bases, 5 bases remained unmatched. This CDR3 is built from 16 residues. CDR1 SGHTA and CDR2 FQGNSA come from the germline V gene. The CDR3 here is CASSLWASGDYNEQFF. CDR3 DNA: TGTGCCAGCAGCTTATGGGCTAGCGGGGACTACAATGAGCAGTTCTTC.

This clonotype was detected many times. The chain combines TRBV10-3 with TRBJ2-2; TRBD2 aligns across 7 bases. This CDR3 spans 16 amino acids. Germline V gene sequence: CDR1 ENHRY, CDR2 SYGVKD. V shed 2 bases and J 1 base; nucleotides not matched to a gene: 4. The CDR3 region has the DNA TGTGCCATCAGTGAGGATTCTAGCGGGAACACCGGGGAGCTGTTTTTT. It encodes CAISEDSSGNTGELFF.

In its sample, this clonotype was seen many times. The rearrangement links TRBV2 to TRBJ2-7, with a possible D match to TRBD2 (5 bases). Germline CDR1 SNHLY, CDR2 FYNNEI. V lost 6 bases to trimming and J lost 4 bases, with 19 bases between them. The length of the CDR3 is 15 residues. The CDR3 DNA reads as TGTGCCAGCAGACTTAAGACGACCGGGGAGTACGAGCAGTACTTC. Encoded protein: CASRLKTTGEYEQYF.

This clonotype has only a few counts. The chain combines TRBV12-3 or TRBV12-4 with TRBJ2-6, with D maybe TRBD2 (6 bases). Trimming took off 11 bases at V and 0 bases at J, with 8 bases between the two ends. This CDR3 region has 13 residues. The CDR3 is CAGGVSGANVLTF. The CDR3 DNA sequence: TGTGCCGGAGGGGTCTCTGGGGCCAACGTCCTGACTTTC.

This clonotype was seen at least ten times. The V and J genes are TRBV20-1 and TRBJ2-7; 7 bases match TRBD1. The V segment lost 3 bases and the J segment 4 bases; nucleotides outside the gene matches: 6. Germline lookup yields CDR1 DFQATT and CDR2 SNEGSKA (reference sequence). The CDR3 has 13 residues. CDR3 loop: CSARGTVDYEQYF. CDR3 DNA: TGCAGTGCTAGGGGGACAGTTGATTACGAGCAGTACTTC.

This clonotype showed up just a few times. V usage is TRBV12-3 or TRBV12-4 and J usage is TRBJ1-1; D is uncertain. With 0 bases removed from V and 5 bases from J, the gap between germline ends came to 7 bases. CDR3 length equals 13 residues. DNA of the CDR3: TGTGCCAGCAGTTTAGCCCGGGCTACTGAAGCTTTCTTT. Encoded protein: CASSLARATEAFF.

The rearrangement links TRBV29-1 to TRBJ1-2; TRBD1 matches at 7 bases. V lost 6 bases and J lost 0; bases outside the gene matches: 13. Germline V lookup: CDR1 SQVTM, CDR2 ANQGSEA. This CDR3 is 16 amino acids long. This chain's CDR3 is CSVDGLLTGANYGYTF. For the CDR3, the DNA is TGCAGCGTCGACGGGCTTCTAACAGGGGCTAACTATGGCTACACCTTC. Full variable domain (rest looked up from reference TRBV29-1 and TRBJ1-2): SAVISQKPSRDICQRGTSLTIQCQVDSQVTMMFWYRQQPGQSLTLIATANQGSEATYESGFVIDKFPISRPNLTFSTLTVSNMSPEDSSIYLCSVDGLLTGANYGYTFGSGTRLTVV.

This clonotype showed up just a few times. The chain joins TRBV12-5 to TRBJ2-2; D unresolved. Trimming pared 6 bases from V and 0 bases from J, leaving 8 bases between. The germline V gene has CDR1 LGHNT and CDR2 FRNRAP. This CDR3 is built from 14 residues. CDR3 in amino acids: CASGSTANTGELFF. As DNA, the CDR3 is TGTGCTAGTGGGTCAACAGCGAACACCGGGGAGCTGTTTTTT.

The chain uses TRBV20-1 and TRBJ2-1, with TRBD2 identical over 9 bases. The trim removed 1 base at V and 9 bases at J, leaving 7 bases unmatched. Germline-derived CDR1 and CDR2 are DFQATT and SNEGSKA (reference sequence). There are 14 residues in the CDR3. This chain's CDR3 is CSARVAGELSEQFF. The DNA of the CDR3 is TGCAGTGCTAGAGTAGCGGGGGAGCTTAGTGAGCAGTTCTTC.

In this sample, this clonotype turned up many times. This chain joins TRBV2 and TRBJ2-6; the D gene is possibly TRBD2 (6 bases). The CDR3 is 12 residues long. Germline lookup yields CDR1 SNHLY and CDR2 FYNNEI. Trimming removed 6 bases from V and 11 bases from J, with 11 bases in between. The DNA for the CDR3 is TGTGCCAGCAGGGCGGAGGGAGACGTCCTGACTTTC. Encoded protein: CASRAEGDVLTF.